This TCR beta chain was recorded in a study of blood T cells in healthy people across ages. Study background: About one barcoded beta molecule per two T cells came from capture by template switching.

Per the germline V gene, CDR1 is DFQATT and CDR2 is SNEGSKA (reference sequence). The CDR3 sequence is 14 residues long. Trimming at V came to 1 base and at J to 5 bases, leaving 8 bases not matched to a gene. A second about 7 to 11 cycle PCR used barcoded and J-beta primers. TCRdb called the 5' RACE reads again in MiXCR, with one record for every CDR3 protein. The data show roughly 800,000 distinct CDR3 sequences, 58% seen once. Points from the study as a whole: It was not possible, with unsorted PBMCs, to conclusively compare naive and antigen-experienced cells.

The authors drew 8 to 10 milliliters of peripheral blood from each donor. Each sample yielded at least 6 million isolated PBMCs. This clonotype showed up just a few times. What it binds is unknown. The sequenced sample was blood. The TCR sequence derives from a man aged 30 to 45 in good health. The V and J genes are TRBV20-1 and TRBJ2-7; 7 nucleotides match TRBD1. The CDR3 is CSARGPGGGDEQYF. CDR3 DNA: TGCAGTGCTAGAGGTCCAGGGGGTGGGGACGAGCAGTACTTC.